Listed below are T cell receptor beta chains from one sample, sequenced in a study of early stage breast cancer tumors. TCRdb's table, derived via immunoSEQ multiplex PCR, lists solely in-frame clones and lacks some. This sample has around 9,700 clones, with around 80% found just once. The material sequenced was breast tumor tissue. Source of these receptors: a person between 70 and 80 years old with breast cancer. Both conserved end residues are part of each CDR3. The D gene is left open where the match is weak. Part of the rows lack a size; the others show once, few, many or a class for expanded clones.

j_call v_call clone_size d_call cdr3_aa cdr3_nt
TRBJ1-1 TRBV19 few TRBD1 CASSRDRDNTEAFF TGTGCCAGTAGTAGGGACAGGGACAACACTGAAGCTTTCTTT
TRBJ1-1 TRBV6-5 - - CATSKRQDTEAFF TGTGCCACCTCAAAAAGACAGGACACTGAAGCTTTCTTT
TRBJ2-1 TRBV10-3 - - CAISATIAEQFF TGTGCCATCAGTGCCACCATAGCGGAGCAGTTCTTC
TRBJ1-4 TRBV7-9 - TRBD1 CASSSRQGSEKLFF TGTGCCAGCAGCTCCAGACAGGGCTCTGAAAAACTGTTTTTT
TRBJ2-2 TRBV18 medium-sized - CASSRGQTSTGELFF TGTGCCAGCTCACGTGGACAGACCAGCACCGGGGAGCTGTTTTTT
TRBJ1-1 TRBV9 - - CASSVNPGDGAFF TGTGCCAGCAGCGTAAACCCCGGGGATGGAGCTTTCTTT
TRBJ2-7 TRBV5-1 - TRBD1 CASSSTGSSYEQYF TGCGCCAGCAGCTCGACAGGGAGCTCCTACGAGCAGTACTTC
TRBJ2-3 TRBV29-1 - TRBD1 CSVRDRGADTQYF TGCAGCGTGAGGGACAGGGGTGCAGATACGCAGTATTTT
TRBJ1-6 TRBV5-6 - - CASSLGPAGNSPLHF TGTGCCAGCAGCTTGGGACCGGCGGGGAATTCACCCCTCCACTTT
TRBJ1-2 TRBV10-3 - - CAISELQALDGYTF TGTGCCATCAGTGAGTTGCAGGCTCTGGATGGCTACACCTTC
TRBJ2-7 TRBV28 - - CASRAQGVGEQYF TGTGCCAGCAGGGCGCAGGGTGTCGGCGAGCAGTACTTC
TRBJ1-4 TRBV28 - - CASSRYSGGANEKLFF TGTGCCAGCAGTCGTTACTCGGGGGGGGCTAATGAAAAACTGTTTTTT
TRBJ2-7 TRBV10-3 - TRBD1 CAIRRGTGNYEQYF TGTGCCATCAGACGAGGGACAGGGAACTACGAGCAGTACTTC
TRBJ2-5 TRBV19 - TRBD1 CASSTPGQQETQYF TGTGCCAGTAGTACGCCGGGACAGCAAGAGACCCAGTACTTC
TRBJ2-1 TRBV9 - - CASSVVAGDHEQFF TGTGCCAGCAGCGTAGTGGCAGGGGACCATGAGCAGTTCTTC
TRBJ2-7 TRBV7-2 - TRBD1 CASSLGQGPVYEQYF TGTGCCAGCAGCTTGGGACAGGGCCCGGTATACGAGCAGTACTTC
TRBJ2-2 TRBV6-1 - TRBD2 CASALAGGIGELFF TGTGCCAGCGCCCTAGCGGGGGGCATCGGGGAGCTGTTTTTT
TRBJ2-4 TRBV30 - - CAWSVSWDSWYF TGTGCCTGGAGTGTATCCTGGGACTCATGGTACTTC
TRBJ2-5 TRBV7-2 - - CASSWAPGLQETQYF TGTGCCAGCAGCTGGGCGCCGGGACTCCAAGAGACCCAGTACTTC
TRBJ1-4 TRBV7-9 - - CASSLARTWELYEKLFF TGTGCCAGCAGCTTAGCGCGGACGTGGGAGCTTTATGAAAAACTGTTTTTT
TRBJ1-1 TRBV6-5 - - CASSYRGGVGAEAFF TGTGCCAGCAGTTACAGGGGCGGGGTCGGGGCTGAAGCTTTCTTT
TRBJ1-5 TRBV19 few - CASSMGRARQPQHF TGTGCCAGTAGTATGGGCAGGGCCAGACAGCCCCAGCATTTT
TRBJ2-1 TRBV6-5 once TRBD2 CASSYLSGRAGEQFF TGTGCCAGCAGTTACCTAAGCGGGAGGGCGGGTGAGCAGTTCTTC
TRBJ2-1 TRBV9 - - CASSVFATGNEQFF TGTGCCAGCAGCGTCTTTGCTACGGGGAATGAGCAGTTCTTC
TRBJ2-7 TRBV7-9 - - CASSSDIAYEQYF TGTGCCAGCAGCTCGGACATAGCCTACGAGCAGTACTTC
TRBJ1-2 TRBV5-1 - - CASSLEFAGQGGYTF TGCGCCAGCAGCTTGGAGTTTGCAGGGCAGGGTGGCTACACCTTC
TRBJ1-1 TRBV11-2 once - CASMRTANTEAFF TGTGCCAGCATGCGGACAGCCAACACTGAAGCTTTCTTT
TRBJ2-1 TRBV11-3 - - CASSPPSANEQFF TGTGCCAGCAGCCCCCCTAGCGCTAATGAGCAGTTCTTC
TRBJ2-1 TRBV28 - TRBD2 CASSFSAGGFNEQFF TGTGCCAGCAGTTTTTCGGCGGGAGGGTTTAATGAGCAGTTCTTC
TRBJ1-1 TRBV11-2 - - CASSLGRPEVF TGTGCCAGCAGCTTAGGGCGGCCTGAGGTCTTT
TRBJ1-1 TRBV4-2 - TRBD1 CASSQDDRGGTEAFF TGTGCCAGCAGCCAAGACGACAGGGGGGGGACTGAAGCTTTCTTT
TRBJ2-1 TRBV29-1 - - CSVYTQRNEQFF TGCAGCGTATACACGCAGCGCAATGAGCAGTTCTTC
TRBJ1-2 TRBV18 once TRBD1 CASSPERDRGYGYTF TGTGCCAGCTCGCCAGAACGGGACAGGGGCTATGGCTACACCTTC
TRBJ1-1 TRBV18 few TRBD1 CASSPPQGASTITEAFF TGTGCCAGCTCACCACCTCAGGGGGCGTCGACGATCACTGAAGCTTTCTTT
TRBJ1-2 TRBV27 few - CASSFRADRGYGYTF TGTGCCAGCAGTTTTCGGGCAGACCGGGGCTATGGCTACACCTTC
TRBJ2-3 TRBV7-3 - TRBD1 CASSLQGANTQYF TGTGCCAGCAGCTTGCAGGGGGCAAATACGCAGTATTTT
TRBJ2-1 TRBV29-1 - TRBD2 CSVEGVAGALNEQFF TGCAGCGTTGAAGGGGTAGCGGGGGCCCTCAATGAGCAGTTCTTC
TRBJ2-5 TRBV14 once - CASGGHGETQYF TGTGCCAGCGGGGGACACGGAGAGACCCAGTACTTC
TRBJ2-3 TRBV19 - TRBD2 CASSNGLAAYTDTQYF TGTGCCAGTAGTAACGGACTAGCTGCCTACACAGATACGCAGTATTTT
TRBJ1-2 TRBV10-3 - TRBD1 CAISMNRGHGYTF TGTGCCATCAGTATGAACAGGGGGCATGGCTACACCTTC
TRBJ1-2 TRBV7-2 - TRBD1 CASSPRTGGAFGYTF TGTGCCAGCAGCCCACGGACAGGGGGCGCGTTTGGCTACACCTTC